This TCR beta chain was obtained from a study of cytomegalovirus exposure and HLA in healthy donors (dated by TCRdb to 2015 to 2018). Notes on the research overall: An earlier analysis of approximately 640 of the donors reported about 250 Gb of sequence data and roughly 100 million unique TCR beta sequences from about 200 million T cells. An early release covering 500 to 750 HLA-typed donors comprised approximately 300 gigabases of sequencing data and around 80 million unique TCR sequences. HLA typing included class I and class II loci at four-digit resolution. A later genetic analysis took genome-wide SNP genotypes for 398 of the 666 donors and used that subset as a discovery cohort. Typing coverage varied by locus: about 629-640 donors for A, B, C, DRB1 and DQB1; 500 to 550 for DQA1; about 570 for DPA1; approximately 490 for DPB1. To predict cytomegalovirus infection status, the study combined high-throughput TCR immunosequencing, statistical association of individual TCRs with disease status, and machine learning. The study was designed to test whether signatures of past pathogen exposure could be identified by cataloging public T cell receptors. A handful of DR-DQ haplotypes were treated as single units for association and clustering because of strong linkage in the cohort. All discovery cohort repertoires had been generated using a single sequencing platform. In a later analysis, previously published TCR beta repertoires from 500 to 750 donors were re-analyzed and high-resolution HLA genotyping was added so that TCR occurrence patterns could be studied. The T cell repertoires of roughly 660 subjects were profiled by immunosequencing and related to cytomegalovirus serostatus. In the later analysis, no new phenotypic data were used to find candidate immune exposures; instead, reliance was placed on TCR beta sequences and their occurrence across donors. Among some 410 genotyped donors of the cohort, an average of approximately 240,000 unique TCR beta nucleotide sequences were sequenced per donor, roughly a sixth of them non-productive. Among the roughly 400 genotyped donors, around 79% belonged to the genetic ancestry cluster associated with self-reported Caucasian donors. Alongside the repertoire data, information on donor age, sex, ethnicity and CMV serostatus was compiled. Along with the roughly 670-subject first cohort, a separate validation cohort of over a hundred different subjects was used. In an earlier analysis of 500 to 650 of the donors, high-throughput TCR beta sequencing was used to judge whether each TCR beta V gene segment behaved as functional or pseudogenic.

Library preparation was by the immunoSEQ multiplex PCR assay. A mixture of 60 forward primers for TCR Vbeta segments and 13 reverse primers for TCR Jbeta segments was used in the multiplex PCR. A multiplex PCR assay on genomic DNA amplified the CDR3 region of rearranged TCR beta genes. The Illumina HiSeq System was used to sequence the amplified TCR beta libraries as 87-base-pair reads. As for the authors' bioinformatics: Across the 666 repertoires, a later analysis counted some 81 million unique TCR beta chains, roughly 11 million of which were shared by at least two donors. Raw reads were error-corrected and collapsed into unique sequences with a nearest-neighbor algorithm that merged closely related sequences to remove PCR and sequencing errors. V, D and J gene segments were assigned by aligning CDR3 sequences to IMGT reference sequences. For a sequence to be retained, at least a six-nucleotide match to both a V gene segment and a J gene segment was required. A rearrangement was called productive if the CDR3 had no stop codons and remained in frame with V and J, and every other rearrangement was called non-productive. CDR3 was defined by IMGT convention, running from the second conserved V-encoded cysteine to the conserved J-encoded phenylalanine. The earlier analysis of a few hundred of the donors excluded any sequence lacking an unambiguous match to a single V gene segment. An earlier analysis of a few hundred of the donors classified V segments as functional when productive rearrangements were above 56.7% and as segregating when the standard deviation between donors was above 5%. A statistical classification framework was built to diagnose cytomegalovirus status from the catalog of TCR beta chain sequences. In a later analysis, V and J genes were assigned by comparing TCR nucleotide sequences against IMGT/GENE-DB human TR gene sequences. A later analysis assigned CDR3 sequences and most-parsimonious VDJ recombination scenarios with the TCRdist pipeline. In a later analysis, each TCR beta chain was defined by its CDR3 amino acid sequence together with its V-gene family, and reads lacking a unique V-gene family were excluded. As a way to deal with suspected cross-contamination and a sequencing artifact, a later analysis dropped more than 500 nucleotide sequences that were highly shared and had low generation probability. In a later analysis, a clonal expansion index for each public chain was calculated from normalized within-repertoire ranks of inferred template counts. In a later analysis, generation probabilities were computed with a VDJ recombination model fitted to out-of-frame rearrangements, and the resulting probabilities were checked against IGoR. In a later analysis, TCR-TCR, TCR-HLA and TCR-CMV co-occurrence was scored with hypergeometric tests, and a repertoire-size bias correction was applied to TCR pairs. In a later analysis, false discovery rates were estimated by permuting HLA or CMV assignments 20 times. In a later analysis, co-occurring TCRs were grouped with DBSCAN, and TCRdist sequence similarity was added when clustering was performed within HLA-allele-positive subsets. Repertoires with fewer than 30,000 or more than 120,000 public chains were left out of co-occurrence clustering, as were four to six repertoires with anomalous nucleotide sharing. TCRdb limited this immuneACCESS table to in-frame rearrangements with V and J called. A share of clones is missing; checked studies link under half to unresolved V genes, and the rest is unexplained. The V and J calls and clone size were taken over from that table, and D and trimming were inferred from the DNA. The sample table contains about 210,000 clones; only one count was recorded for 86% of them. The biggest ten clones account for approximately 0.31% of the sample.

About this clone itself: The clone's antigen remains unknown. The input lacks base qualities; no much larger clone sits a single base away.

The cohort comprised fewer than 700 healthy bone marrow donors. At the time of sampling, every cohort member was nominally healthy, though immune exposures that went unrecorded were likely present. The donor was CMV seronegative and belonged to the group of several hundred seronegative cohort members. A peripheral blood sample was provided by each donor, and peripheral blood mononuclear cells were used for TCR beta sequencing. The Qiagen DNeasy Blood Extraction Kit was used to extract genomic DNA from the blood cell samples. As encoded in the germline V gene, CDR1 is MNHEY while CDR2 is SVGAGI. At the junction V is shortened by 5 bases and J by 8 bases, with 7 bases in between. From cysteine to phenylalanine, the CDR3 is 11 amino acids long. This entry keeps only the CDR3 DNA: 33 bases, framed from base 1. Results and caveats for the whole study, not just this receptor: Correlated functional status among segregating V segments might reflect linkage disequilibrium, but an unknown experimental factor could not be ruled out. According to a later genetic analysis, donors in an Asian-associated ancestry cluster had fewer N-insertions in productive TCRs than the approximately 700-donor mean. According to a later analysis, most CMV-associated TCR beta chains appeared to be HLA-restricted, and the HLA associations seemed to be driven largely by CMV exposure. In the study, about 150 TCR beta chains were listed as associated with cytomegalovirus. This cohort had only TCR beta chains sequenced, and the lack of alpha or paired-chain data limited which features could be detected. When HLA alleles, especially DR and DQ, strongly co-occurred, TCR associations were difficult to assign to individual alleles. In a later genetic analysis, a missense DCLRE1C variant was associated with V-gene and J-gene trimming of TCR beta chains, and the association was replicated in an independent cohort. Sequencing depth was assumed to be roughly uniform across donors in the presence/absence analyses, though that assumption may not hold. Some IMGT-functional V segments, including TRBV6-2 and TRBV6-3, could not be told apart with the 87-base-pair reads, so those segments were excluded. A further reported finding was that TCR beta sequences accurately predicted the HLA-A and HLA-B alleles for most subjects in the first cohort. Across donors, most TCR sequences were observed very rarely, whereas some public TCRs were present in many individuals. In vitro tests confirmed that a few of the cytomegalovirus-associated TCR beta chains recognize cytomegalovirus antigens. For the cohort, immune exposure information was limited to CMV serostatus. Because HLA typing was missing for some donors at each locus, association tests included only the typed subset. Because counts were too low, under 20 rarely observed V segments, including chromosome 9 orphons, were left out of the earlier analysis of 587 of the donors. A cluster of highly shared sequence variants was judged likely to be a technical artifact of the sequencing pipeline. The classifier was reported to diagnose cytomegalovirus status with high specificity and sensitivity in both the original and validation cohorts. According to a later analysis, TCR association rates differed among HLA loci, with DRB1 alleles showing the most associated TCRs and HLA-C alleles showing the fewest. At a false discovery rate of 0.05, a later analysis linked under 20,000 TCR beta sequences to specific HLA alleles. According to the authors, the approach could potentially be generalized to other disease states and immunological phenotypes. In a later analysis, several top co-occurrence clusters were reported to appear linked to parvovirus B19, influenza, CMV and Epstein-Barr virus. An earlier analysis of some 560 of the donors showed that most TCR beta V segments appeared in productive rearrangements either about 87% or about 30% of the time, which broadly matched IMGT annotations. A later analysis found that HLA-associated TCR beta chains were more clonally expanded and had lower generation probabilities than equally common non-associated chains.

The chain joins TRBV6-5 to TRBJ2-1, and the D gene may be TRBD2, 5 bases matching. The sequence was collected from a woman aged 25 to 45 in good health and CMV-seronegative. Sequencing was done on a sample of PBMCs. The CDR3: CASSKRDEQFF. Here is the DNA: TGTGCCAGCAGTAAGAGGGATGAGCAGTTCTTC.